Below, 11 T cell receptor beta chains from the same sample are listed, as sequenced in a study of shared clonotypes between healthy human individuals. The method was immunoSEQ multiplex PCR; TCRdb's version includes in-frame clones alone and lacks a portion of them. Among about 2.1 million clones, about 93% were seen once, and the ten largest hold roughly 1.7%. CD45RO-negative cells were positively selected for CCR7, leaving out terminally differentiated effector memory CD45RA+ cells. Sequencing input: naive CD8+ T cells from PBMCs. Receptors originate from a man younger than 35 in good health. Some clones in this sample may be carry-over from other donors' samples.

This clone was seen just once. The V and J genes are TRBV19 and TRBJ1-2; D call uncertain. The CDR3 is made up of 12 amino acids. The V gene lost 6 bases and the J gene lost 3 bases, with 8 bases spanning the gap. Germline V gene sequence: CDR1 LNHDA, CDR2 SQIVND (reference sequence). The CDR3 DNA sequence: TGTGCCAGTAGCCAGGACCACTATGGCTACACCTTC. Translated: CASSQDHYGYTF.

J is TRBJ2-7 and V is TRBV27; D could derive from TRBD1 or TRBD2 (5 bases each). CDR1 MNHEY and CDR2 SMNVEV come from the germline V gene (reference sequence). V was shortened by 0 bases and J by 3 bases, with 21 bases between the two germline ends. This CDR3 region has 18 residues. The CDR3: CASSLSGVLGLRGYEQYF. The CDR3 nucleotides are TGTGCCAGCAGTTTATCGGGAGTCCTAGGTTTGAGGGGCTACGAGCAGTACTTC.

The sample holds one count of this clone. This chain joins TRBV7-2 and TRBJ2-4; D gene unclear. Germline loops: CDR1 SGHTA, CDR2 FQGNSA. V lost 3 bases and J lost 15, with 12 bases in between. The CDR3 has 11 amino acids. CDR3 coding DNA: TGTGCCAGCAGCTTGGAATGGGTGAGGTACTTC. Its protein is CASSLEWVRYF.

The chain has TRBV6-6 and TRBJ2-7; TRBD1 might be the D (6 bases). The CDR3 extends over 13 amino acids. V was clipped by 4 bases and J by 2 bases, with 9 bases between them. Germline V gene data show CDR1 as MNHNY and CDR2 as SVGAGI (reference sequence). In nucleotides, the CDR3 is TGTGCCAGCAGTTGGGGGCAGGCCTACGAGCAGTACTTC. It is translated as CASSWGQAYEQYF.

In DNA, the CDR3 is TGTGCCAGCACCCTAGGGGGACACGAGTTTTACGAGCAGTACTTC. Translated, it gives CASTLGGHEFYEQYF. The genes are TRBV7-9 and TRBJ2-7, with D possibly TRBD1 on 6 matching bases. CDR1 and CDR2 (germline): SEHNR, FQNEAQ (reference sequence). The V and J ends lost 7 bases and 4 bases respectively, with 20 bases between them. The CDR3 runs 15 residues.

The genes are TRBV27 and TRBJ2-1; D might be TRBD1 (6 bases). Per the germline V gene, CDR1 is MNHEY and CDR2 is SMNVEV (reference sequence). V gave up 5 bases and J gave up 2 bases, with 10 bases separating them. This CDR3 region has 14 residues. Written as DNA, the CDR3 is TGTGCCAGCAGTACAGGGAACACCTACAATGAGCAGTTCTTC. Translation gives CASSTGNTYNEQFF.

Written as DNA, the CDR3 is TGTGCCAGCAGCTTCCCCGGGACGGTGAACAATGAGCAGTTCTTC. Its translation is CASSFPGTVNNEQFF. The rearrangement uses TRBV13 and TRBJ2-1; D may correspond to TRBD1 or TRBD2 (5 bases each). The length of the CDR3 is 15 residues. CDR1 PRHDT and CDR2 FYEKMQ come from the germline V gene (reference sequence). With 3 bases removed from V and 5 bases from J, the gap between germline ends came to 14 bases.

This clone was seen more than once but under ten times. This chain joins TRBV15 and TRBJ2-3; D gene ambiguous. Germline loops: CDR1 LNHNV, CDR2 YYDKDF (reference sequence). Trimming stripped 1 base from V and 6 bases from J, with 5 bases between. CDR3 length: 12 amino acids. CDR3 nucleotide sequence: TGTGCCACCAGCAGAGTTCCGGATACGCAGTATTTT. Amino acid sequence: CATSRVPDTQYF.

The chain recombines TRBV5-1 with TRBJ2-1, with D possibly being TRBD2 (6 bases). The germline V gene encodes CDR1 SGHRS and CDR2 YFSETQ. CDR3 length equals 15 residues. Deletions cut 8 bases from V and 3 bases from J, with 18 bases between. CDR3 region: CASRLGEALYNEQFF. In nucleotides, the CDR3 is TGCGCCAGTCGATTGGGGGAGGCCCTCTACAATGAGCAGTTCTTC.

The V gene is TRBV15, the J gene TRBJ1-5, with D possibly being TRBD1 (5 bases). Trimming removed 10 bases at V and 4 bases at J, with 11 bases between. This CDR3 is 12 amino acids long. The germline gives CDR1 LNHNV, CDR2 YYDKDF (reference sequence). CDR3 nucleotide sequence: TGTGCCATAGGGGTCTTAAATCAGCCCCAGCATTTT. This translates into CAIGVLNQPQHF.

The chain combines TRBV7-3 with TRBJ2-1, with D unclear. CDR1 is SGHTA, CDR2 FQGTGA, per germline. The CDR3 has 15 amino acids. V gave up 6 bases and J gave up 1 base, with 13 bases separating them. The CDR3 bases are TGTGCCAGCAGTCCTTTTGGCGGTTCCTACAATGAGCAGTTCTTC. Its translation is CASSPFGGSYNEQFF.